These 2 T cell receptor beta chains were all obtained from the same sample, sequenced in a study of cytomegalovirus exposure and HLA in healthy donors. The primer mix had 60 Vbeta and 13 Jbeta primers. Using immunoSEQ multiplex PCR, the repertoire was profiled, and TCRdb retains in-frame clones only, with some absent. Among about 200,000 clones listed, roughly four fifths were seen once. Material for sequencing was PBMCs. These receptors all stem from a woman between 35 and 50 years old in good health and CMV-seronegative.

In nucleotides, the CDR3 is TGTGCCAGTAGTATAGAAGGGCTAGCGGGTTCTTACGAGCAGTACTTC. Its protein product is CASSIEGLAGSYEQYF. The V gene is TRBV19, the J gene TRBJ2-7; 8 positions agree with TRBD2. V trimming: 0 bases; J trimming: 4 bases; junction bases outside the gene matches: 8. Per germline, CDR1 LNHDA and CDR2 SQIVND (reference sequence). The CDR3 runs 16 residues.

V and J are TRBV18 and TRBJ1-4, with a possible D match to TRBD1 (6 bases). This CDR3 spans 16 amino acids. Germline V gene sequence: CDR1 KGHSH, CDR2 LQKENI. The V end lost 5 bases, the J end lost 4 bases, and 17 bases lay between the germline ends. The CDR3 nucleotides read TGTGCCAGCTCATCGACAGGCACCCGCGGTAATGAAAAACTGTTTTTT. Its protein product is CASSSTGTRGNEKLFF.